This TCR beta chain was identified in a study of spatial heterogeneity in lung cancer. Time point: sample taken at primary tumor resection. Single TCR cDNA molecules each had their own unique molecular identifier. TCRdb fed the 5' RACE reads into MiXCR, producing one record per CDR3 protein. The table has around 40,000 distinct CDR3 sequences, approximately 5.6% seen once. The CDR3 is 16 residues long. Germline-derived CDR1 and CDR2 are LNHDA and SQIVND (reference sequence). Trimming cost V 5 bases and J 3 bases; bases outside gene matches: 8. The chain uses TRBV19 and TRBJ2-1; TRBD2 agrees at 9 bases. The sequence derives from a female donor with early-stage non-small cell lung cancer. The sequencing used PBMCs, collected at surgery. The CDR3 protein is CASSLLHSGGYNEQFF. CDR3 sequence (DNA): TGTGCCAGTAGTCTCCTCCATAGCGGGGGCTACAATGAGCAGTTCTTC. The whole variable domain, remainder taken from reference TRBV19 and TRBJ2-1, is DGGITQSPKYLFRKEGQNVTLSCEQNLNHDAMYWYRQDPGQGLRLIYYSQIVNDFQKGDIAEGYSVSREKKESFPLTVTSAQKNPTAFYLCASSLLHSGGYNEQFFGPGTRLTVL.